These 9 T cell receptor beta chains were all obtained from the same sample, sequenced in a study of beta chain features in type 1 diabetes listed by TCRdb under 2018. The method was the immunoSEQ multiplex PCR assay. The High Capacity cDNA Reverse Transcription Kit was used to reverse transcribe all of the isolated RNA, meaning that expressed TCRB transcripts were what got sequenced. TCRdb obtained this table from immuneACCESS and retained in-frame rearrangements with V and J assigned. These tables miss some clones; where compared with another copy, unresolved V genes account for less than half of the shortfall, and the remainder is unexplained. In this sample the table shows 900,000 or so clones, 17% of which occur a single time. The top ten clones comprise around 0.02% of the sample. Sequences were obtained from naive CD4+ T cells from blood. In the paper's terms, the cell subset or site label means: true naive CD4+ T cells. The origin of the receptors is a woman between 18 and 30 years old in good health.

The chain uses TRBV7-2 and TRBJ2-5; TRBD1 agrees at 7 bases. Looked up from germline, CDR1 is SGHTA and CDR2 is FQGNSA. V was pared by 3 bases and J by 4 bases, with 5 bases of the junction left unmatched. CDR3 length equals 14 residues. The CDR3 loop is CASSFAPGGETQYF. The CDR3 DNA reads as TGTGCCAGCAGCTTTGCCCCAGGGGGAGAGACCCAGTACTTC.

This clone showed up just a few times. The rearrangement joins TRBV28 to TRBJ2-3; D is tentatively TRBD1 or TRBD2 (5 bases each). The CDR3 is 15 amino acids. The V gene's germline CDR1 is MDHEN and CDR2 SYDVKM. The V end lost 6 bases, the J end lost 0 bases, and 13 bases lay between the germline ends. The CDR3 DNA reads TGTGCCAGCAGAAGAGGGGACCTTAGCACAGATACGCAGTATTTT. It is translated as CASRRGDLSTDTQYF.

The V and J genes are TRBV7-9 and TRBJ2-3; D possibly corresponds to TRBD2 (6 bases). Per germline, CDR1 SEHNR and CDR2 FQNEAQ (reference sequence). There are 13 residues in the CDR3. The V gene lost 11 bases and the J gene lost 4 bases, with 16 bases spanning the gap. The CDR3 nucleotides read TGTGCCCCCGGGGGAGAATTTGCAGATACGCAGTATTTT. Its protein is CAPGGEFADTQYF.

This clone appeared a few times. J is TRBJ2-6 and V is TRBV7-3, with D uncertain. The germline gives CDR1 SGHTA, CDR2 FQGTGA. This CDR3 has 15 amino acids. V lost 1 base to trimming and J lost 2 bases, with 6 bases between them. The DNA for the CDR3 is TGTGCCAGCAGCTTAAGGATCACTGGGGCCAACGTCCTGACTTTC. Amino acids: CASSLRITGANVLTF.

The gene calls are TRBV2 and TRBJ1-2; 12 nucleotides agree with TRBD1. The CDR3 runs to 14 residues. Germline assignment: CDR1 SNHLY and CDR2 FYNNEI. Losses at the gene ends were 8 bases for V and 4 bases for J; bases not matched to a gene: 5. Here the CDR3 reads CASLGTGGIYGYTF. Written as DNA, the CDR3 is TGTGCCAGCCTCGGGACAGGGGGCATCTATGGCTACACCTTC.

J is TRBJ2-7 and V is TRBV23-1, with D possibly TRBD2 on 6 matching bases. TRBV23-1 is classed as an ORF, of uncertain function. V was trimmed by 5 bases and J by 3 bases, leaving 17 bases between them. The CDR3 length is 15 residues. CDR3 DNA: TGCGCCAGCAGTGATATAAATGGGACTTTCTACGAGCAGTACTTC. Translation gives CASSDINGTFYEQYF.

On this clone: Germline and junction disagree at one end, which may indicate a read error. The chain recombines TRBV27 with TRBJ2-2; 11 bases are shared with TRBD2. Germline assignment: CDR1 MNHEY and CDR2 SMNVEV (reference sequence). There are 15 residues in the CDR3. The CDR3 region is CASSRLAGSTGELSF. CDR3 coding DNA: TGTGCCAGCAGTCGACTAGCGGGGAGCACCGGGGAGCTGTCTTTT.

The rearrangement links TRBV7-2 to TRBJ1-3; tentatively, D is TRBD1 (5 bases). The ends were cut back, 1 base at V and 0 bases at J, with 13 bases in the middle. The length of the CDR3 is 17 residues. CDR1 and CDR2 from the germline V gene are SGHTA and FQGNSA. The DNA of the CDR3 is TGTGCCAGCAGCTTAGTCAGCGGACAAGACTCTGGAAACACCATATATTTT. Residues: CASSLVSGQDSGNTIYF.

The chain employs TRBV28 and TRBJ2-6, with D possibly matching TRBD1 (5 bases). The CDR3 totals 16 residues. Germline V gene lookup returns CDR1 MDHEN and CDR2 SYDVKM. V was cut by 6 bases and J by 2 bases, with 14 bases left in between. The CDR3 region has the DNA TGTGCCAGCAGCAACGCTAGGGGAACTGGGGCCAACGTCCTGACTTTC. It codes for CASSNARGTGANVLTF.